The present entry profiles one TCR beta chain with its context. Its antigen remains undetermined. The record has no base qualities; no much larger clone is one base away. The donors were healthy, HIV-negative adults with no recently reported acute infections or vaccinations. Only Caucasian adults living in Nashville, Tennessee, USA were represented among the donors. CD4+ T cells were enriched through magnetic negative selection, after which naive cells were positively selected on CD45RA and the remaining negative fraction served as the memory subset. Blood was collected by leukapheresis, and PBMCs were isolated by Ficoll-Histopaque density gradient centrifugation and then cryopreserved in liquid nitrogen vapor phase. Analytical flow cytometry was used to check the purity and quantity of each magnetically sorted T cell population. From each sorted fraction, genomic DNA was isolated and quantified by UV absorbance on a Nanodrop 2000c.

Reading from cysteine to phenylalanine, the CDR3 counts 14 amino acids. Only the CDR3 region is kept as DNA, spanning 42 bases read in frame from base 1. Trimming accounts for 6 bases at V and 4 bases at J, while the number of junction bases matched to no gene is 6. CDR1 and CDR2 were assigned from the germline V gene as SNHLY and FYNNEI. This sample stems from a study of shared clonotypes between healthy human individuals (dated by TCRdb to 2020 to 2022). Background on the whole study: The cohort included three men and a couple of women between 18 and 49 years of age. Per donor, three plates each were used for CD4 naive and CD4 memory, two for CD8 naive, and one for CD8 memory. Blood TCR repertoires of roughly five healthy adults were deeply sequenced to estimate repertoire size and the extent of clonotype sharing between individuals. Libraries were prepared and TCR repertoires were sequenced by different laboratories using diverse techniques, in order to increase sequencing depth and limit assay-specific biases. Each donor's leukapheresis produced roughly between roughly 0.85 and 10 billion PBMCs. Study-wide findings and limitations: Incomplete sequencing was indicated by rarefaction of sorted-subset datasets, despite the large sequencing depth. Larger estimated clonotype richness was generally found for naive subsets than for memory subsets. Clonotypes shared by all four sorted-subset donors showed higher generation probabilities than non-shared clonotypes. The small number of donors limited the genetic and exposure-history diversity represented. Pairwise subsampling indicated that sequencing depth was expected to affect the degree of clonotype sharing among donors. When several donors were compared, the shared fraction of clonotypes was 5% to 6.5% for naive CD4, about 4% for naive CD8, 2% to 2.5% for memory CD4, and roughly 0.4% for memory CD8. Only blood was sampled, and tissue TCR repertoires likely differ from those in blood.

Using the deep immunoSEQ assay, TCR CDR3 regions were amplified from genomic DNA by multiplex PCR. For each cell subset, the extracted genomic DNA was distributed evenly across all wells of several immunoSEQ 96-well plates, and each plate served as one replicate. For sorted subsets, each replicate PCR was loaded with roughly 190 ng genomic DNA, equivalent to 30,000 to 35,000 T cell genomes. The purified libraries were quantified using a Qubit 3.0 fluorometer, sized with a Bioanalyzer 2100, and then quantified again using the KAPA Library Quantification kit. A separate single-read 150-cycle Illumina NextSeq 550 flow cell was used to sequence each immunoSEQ 96-well plate. The paper's data handling went like this. Because only junctional sequences without quality scores were contained in the immunoSEQ output, filtering matching that applied to full-length reads could not be performed. To assign V/J genes and CDR3, sequences were annotated against IMGT germline references using PyIR, a Python wrapper for IgBLAST v1.9. Reads were filtered out if the reads had weak V/J assignments (E-value above 1e-6), no CDR3, stop codons, out-of-frame junctions, or ambiguous translated residues. V3J clonotypes were defined as sequences sharing an identical inferred V gene, J gene, and CDR3 amino acid sequence. The percentage overlap between two repertoires was calculated by dividing the number of shared unique clonotypes by the size of the smaller repertoire. RTK rarefaction, the Chao1 estimator, and Recon v2.1 estimates of unobserved clonotypes were used to assess repertoire richness. For all TCRbeta clonotypes obtained by the gDNA method from several donors, generation probabilities were computed with OLGA. The table comes from immuneACCESS by way of TCRdb, which keeps in-frame sequences with V and J called. Part of the clones is missing from these tables; in studies checked, under half for an unresolved V gene and the rest for unknown reasons. That table is the source of V, J and clone size, and D and trimming were worked out from the DNA. The sample includes roughly 640,000 clones, with around 67% observed a single time. The top ten constitute approximately 1.8% of the sample.

Sequences were obtained from memory CD4+ T cells sorted from blood. Taken with the paper, the label for cell subset or site translates to: CD45RA-negative fraction. The chain was built from TRBV2 and TRBJ1-1; 9 bases in the middle match TRBD1. This TCR came from a woman aged 25-40 years in good health. This receptor has the CDR3 CASRTGQGVTEAFF. The DNA reads TGTGCCAGCAGGACGGGACAGGGAGTCACTGAAGCTTTCTTT. When the CDR3 is completed using the reference TRBV2 and TRBJ1-1 genes on either side, the full variable domain is EPEVTQTPSHQVTQMGQEVILRCVPISNHLYFYWYRQILGQKVEFLVSFYNNEISEKSEIFDDQFSVERPDGSNFTLKIRSTKLEDSAMYFCASRTGQGVTEAFFGQGTRLTVV.